This TCR beta chain was identified during a study of T cells in Graves' hyperthyroidism and ophthalmopathy. Amplification yielded TCR beta CDR3 regions, with RNA transcripts as the source. The study used the HTBI primer set for a first-round RT-PCR of the TCR CDR3. Each CDR3 protein gets one entry after TCRdb re-called the multiplex PCR reads with MiXCR. The sample carries about 840,000 distinct CDR3 sequences, over 35% recorded once. For this clonotype: The target antigen is unknown.

In patients aged 18 to 65, hyperthyroidism was newly diagnosed, with duration under 2 months. Clinical symptoms, serum thyroxine, TRAb, thyroid ultrasound and orbital computed tomography informed diagnoses. Trimming left V 4 bases short and J 3 bases short, with 12 bases between. The V gene's germline CDR1 is LGHDT and CDR2 YNNKEL (reference sequence). This CDR3 contains 14 residues. Study-wide results and caveats: Ophthalmopathy cases were set apart from stable hyperthyroidism by a 13 V-J model. The model predicted ophthalmopathy a median roughly 6.3 months before onset.

This clonotype was obtained from a young man with Graves' hyperthyroidism. Sequencing input: blood. The chain joins TRBV3-1 to TRBJ1-1; D is unclear. DNA of the CDR3: TGTGCCAGCAGCCCTTCCTGGGCGGACACTGAAGCTTTCTTT. Its translation is CASSPSWADTEAFF.